These 9 T cell receptor beta chains originate from one sample sequenced in a study of PD-1 blockade in classical Hodgkin lymphoma. Each patient relapsed following autologous stem cell transplantation, and prior brentuximab vedotin exposure differed. Measured with immunoSEQ multiplex PCR; TCRdb has only the in-frame clones, and not every one. The profile shows 15,000 to 20,000 clones, roughly 80% of them singletons. The source material was peripheral blood mononuclear cells (PBMCs), sampled at baseline. The receptor source for this set is a human donor with classical Hodgkin lymphoma.

The gene calls are TRBV7-9 and TRBJ2-1, with D possibly being TRBD1 (5 bases). This CDR3 contains 15 residues. Trimming shortened V by 1 base and J by 3 bases, and 10 bases separated the two germline ends. Germline CDR1 and CDR2: SEHNR and FQNEAQ (reference sequence). The CDR3 region is CASSLVRGYYNEQFF. CDR3 sequence (DNA): TGTGCCAGCAGCTTAGTTAGGGGATACTACAATGAGCAGTTCTTC.

The rearrangement uses TRBV5-1 and TRBJ2-3; TRBD2 matches at 13 bases. This CDR3 has 16 amino acids. The V and J ends lost 3 bases and 1 base, in that order; junction bases with no gene match: 2. CDR1 SGHRS and CDR2 YFSETQ come from the germline V gene. CDR3 bases: TGCGCCAGCAGCTCGGGACTAGCGGGGCGCACAGATACGCAGTATTTT. It codes for CASSSGLAGRTDTQYF.

J is TRBJ1-4 and V is TRBV28; no reliable D call. V lost 4 bases, J lost 4 bases, and 4 bases lay in between. The germline gives CDR1 MDHEN, CDR2 SYDVKM. The CDR3 consists of 12 residues. In DNA, the CDR3 is TGTGCCAGCAGTTCCATTAATGAAAAACTGTTTTTT. Encoded protein: CASSSINEKLFF.

This chain uses TRBV4-1 with TRBJ2-7; D is uncertain. CDR3 length: 15 residues. The V gene's germline CDR1 is MGHRA and CDR2 YSYEKL. Deletions cut 4 bases from V and 2 bases from J, with 15 bases between. CDR3: CASSPSNFGAYEQYF. DNA of the CDR3: TGCGCCAGCAGCCCGAGTAATTTTGGGGCCTACGAGCAGTACTTC.

This clone was seen once. This chain uses TRBV30 with TRBJ2-2; D gene unclear. Germline lookup yields CDR1 GTSNPN and CDR2 SVGIG (reference sequence). The CDR3 consists of 12 residues. Deletions cut 0 bases from V and 8 bases from J, with 7 bases between. The CDR3 reads CAWSVLGGELFF. DNA of the CDR3: TGTGCCTGGAGTGTATTGGGGGGGGAGCTGTTTTTT.

The chain couples TRBV9 to TRBJ2-7; D is possibly TRBD2 (6 bases). The length of the CDR3 is 13 residues. CDR1 SGDLS and CDR2 YYNGEE come from the germline V gene. Between the trimmed V and J ends, which lost 1 base and 10 bases, there was a span of 15 bases. DNA of the CDR3: TGTGCCAGCAGCGTACAGGAGGGGACGGAACAGTACTTC. Translation gives CASSVQEGTEQYF.

The V call is TRBV27, the J call TRBJ1-4; maybe TRBD1 (5 bases). V was cut by 5 bases and J by 4 bases, with 11 bases left in between. Germline CDR1 MNHEY, CDR2 SMNVEV (reference sequence). The CDR3 has 14 residues. Here the CDR3 DNA reads TGTGCCAGCAGTGGCCACGGGGGTAATGAAAAACTGTTTTTT. Translation: CASSGHGGNEKLFF.

The chain recombines TRBV4-1 with TRBJ1-1; D unresolved. With 2 bases removed from V and 4 bases from J, the gap between germline ends came to 11 bases. The CDR3 has 14 amino acids. Germline CDR1 reads MGHRA; CDR2 reads YSYEKL. The CDR3 protein is CASSQLWGITEAFF. Here the CDR3 DNA reads TGCGCCAGCAGCCAACTATGGGGTATCACTGAAGCTTTCTTT.

The chain is built from TRBV2 and TRBJ1-1; possibly TRBD1 for D (6 bases). The length of the CDR3 is 15 residues. Per the germline V gene, CDR1 is SNHLY and CDR2 is FYNNEI. V was shortened by 3 bases and J by 0 bases, with 11 bases between the two germline ends. The CDR3 DNA reads TGTGCCAGCAGTGACGTTGGGACACTGAACACTGAAGCTTTCTTT. Translating it yields CASSDVGTLNTEAFF. Using reference TRBV2 and TRBJ1-1 for the parts outside the CDR3, the full variable domain is EPEVTQTPSHQVTQMGQEVILRCVPISNHLYFYWYRQILGQKVEFLVSFYNNEISEKSEIFDDQFSVERPDGSNFTLKIRSTKLEDSAMYFCASSDVGTLNTEAFFGQGTRLTVV.